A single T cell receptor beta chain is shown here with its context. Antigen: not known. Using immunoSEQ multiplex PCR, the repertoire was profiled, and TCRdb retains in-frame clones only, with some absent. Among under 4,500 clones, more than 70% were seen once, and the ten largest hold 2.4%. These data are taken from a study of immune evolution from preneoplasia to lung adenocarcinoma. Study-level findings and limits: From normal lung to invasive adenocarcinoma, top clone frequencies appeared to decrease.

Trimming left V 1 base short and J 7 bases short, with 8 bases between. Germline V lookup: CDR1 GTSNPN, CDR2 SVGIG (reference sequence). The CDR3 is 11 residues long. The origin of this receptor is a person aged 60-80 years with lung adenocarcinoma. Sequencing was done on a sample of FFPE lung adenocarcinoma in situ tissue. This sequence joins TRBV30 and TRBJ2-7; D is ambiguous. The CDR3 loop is CAWSERWEQYF. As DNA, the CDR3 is TGTGCCTGGAGTGAAAGGTGGGAGCAGTACTTC.